These T cell receptor beta chains were read from a single sample in a study of vaccination and CD4 T cells after COVID-19. Each CDR3 protein is one row after TCRdb ran MiXCR on the PCR reads. The profile shows over 12,000 distinct CDR3 sequences, approximately 60% of them singletons. These receptors are not linked to any known antigen. The specimen sequenced was CD4+ T cells from blood, cultured in vitro. The receptors originated from a human donor who had recovered from COVID-19. Both conserved end residues are part of each CDR3. A D gene is named only where the DNA matches it firmly. Clone size, where shown, is once, few, many, or a class for clones that have expanded.

D	size	J	V	CDR3	DNA
TRBD2	NA	TRBJ2-7	TRBV19	CASSRTSGSSYEQYF	TGTGCCAGTAGTAGGACTAGCGGAAGCTCCTACGAGCAGTACTTC
NA	few	TRBJ2-5	TRBV30	CAWSGGRVPQETQYF	TGTGCCTGGAGTGGGGGGAGAGTACCACAAGAGACCCAGTACTTC
NA	NA	TRBJ2-6	TRBV2	CASRAIRAGANVLTF	TGTGCCAGCAGGGCAATCAGGGCTGGGGCCAACGTCCTGACTTTC
NA	NA	TRBJ1-5	TRBV20-1	CSARLGEQPQHF	TGCAGTGCTAGATTGGGCGAACAGCCCCAGCATTTT
NA	NA	TRBJ2-3	TRBV7-8	CASSRPPRLDTDTQYF	TGTGCCAGCAGCCGCCCGCCGAGGCTAGACACAGATACGCAGTATTTT
TRBD2	NA	TRBJ2-3	TRBV11-3	CASSLGLAVTDTQYF	TGTGCCAGCAGCCTCGGACTAGCGGTCACAGATACGCAGTATTTT
NA	NA	TRBJ1-5	TRBV27	CASSPRIYSNQPQHF	TGTGCCAGCAGTCCCAGGATTTATAGCAATCAGCCCCAGCATTTT
NA	few	TRBJ1-2	TRBV24-1	CATSDQGPYGYTF	TGTGCCACCAGTGATCAGGGGCCGTATGGCTACACCTTC
NA	NA	TRBJ1-1	TRBV7-3	CASSRTLNTEAFF	TGTGCCAGCAGCCGGACACTGAACACTGAAGCTTTCTTT
NA	NA	TRBJ2-1	TRBV6-4	CASSASESNEQFF	TGTGCCAGCAGTGCTAGCGAGAGCAATGAGCAGTTCTTC
TRBD2	few	TRBJ2-1	TRBV7-3	CASSSTGTSVLDEQFF	TGTGCCAGCAGCTCCACCGGGACTAGTGTCTTGGATGAGCAGTTCTTC
NA	NA	TRBJ2-3	TRBV20-1	CSANPVPRLTDTQYF	TGCAGTGCCAACCCGGTTCCGCGGCTCACAGATACGCAGTATTTT
TRBD1	NA	TRBJ2-1	TRBV6-5	CASSLQGGDEQFF	TGTGCCAGCAGTTTACAGGGGGGCGATGAGCAGTTCTTC
NA	NA	TRBJ1-1	TRBV12-3/TRBV12-4	CASSSRRGGGRDTEAFF	TGTGCCAGCAGTTCCCGCCGGGGGGGGGGGAGGGACACTGAAGCTTTCTTT
NA	few	TRBJ2-5	TRBV2	CASSVGETQYF	TGTGCCAGCAGTGTCGGAGAGACCCAGTACTTC
NA	NA	TRBJ1-3	TRBV7-8	CASSLDLQERSGNTIYF	TGTGCCAGCAGCTTAGATCTCCAGGAACGCTCTGGAAACACCATATATTTT